Below are 2 T cell receptor beta chains sequenced from a single sample in a study of blood T cell repertoires in COVID-19 (dated by TCRdb to about 2020). The library was made by the immunoSEQ multiplex PCR assay. TCRdb stores this immuneACCESS table with in-frame sequences only. Part of the clones is absent; in the studies checked, under half of the shortfall reflects unresolved V genes, and no reason is known for the rest. Within this sample are about 10,000 clones, with roughly nine tenths of them counted one time only. The ten largest account for roughly 5.2% of the sample. The sequencing sample was made of peripheral blood. These receptors originate from a human donor in a cohort sampled during active COVID-19.

The chain joins TRBV2 to TRBJ2-1; tentatively, D is TRBD2 (5 bases). The germline V and J ends were trimmed by 7 bases and 0 bases, with 13 bases remaining between them. Looked up from germline, CDR1 is SNHLY and CDR2 is FYNNEI. There are 15 residues in the CDR3. In DNA, the CDR3 is TGTGCCAGCATTCGGGAAACGGGCTCCTACAATGAGCAGTTCTTC. Translation: CASIRETGSYNEQFF.

The chain employs TRBV2 and TRBJ2-7; TRBD1 agrees at 8 bases. The CDR3 length is 14 residues. The J segment lost 6 bases and the V segment lost 8 bases, leaving 12 bases of the junction unmatched. Germline V CDR1 and CDR2: SNHLY, FYNNEI. The CDR3 DNA reads TGTGCCAGCCAGGGTAGGCAGGGGGCGAGCGAGCAGTACTTC. Translation gives CASQGRQGASEQYF.